These 24 T cell receptor beta chains share one sample of origin, sequenced in a study of cytomegalovirus exposure and HLA in healthy donors. Both 60 Vbeta primers and 13 Jbeta primers went into the PCR. Using immunoSEQ multiplex PCR, the repertoire was profiled, and TCRdb retains in-frame clones only, with some absent. Altogether roughly 140,000 clones are present, 78% being singletons, with the ten largest covering roughly 2.8%. Sequencing was carried out using PBMCs. All receptors derive from a male donor in good health and CMV-seronegative.

The chain carries TRBV7-8 and TRBJ1-1; TRBD1 might be the D (5 bases). V was pared by 5 bases and J by 5 bases, with 15 bases between. Germline V gene data show CDR1 as SGHVS and CDR2 as FQNEAQ. This CDR3 has 14 residues. CDR3 amino acids: CASSAQAGGTEAFF. The CDR3 DNA sequence: TGTGCCAGCAGCGCACAGGCCGGGGGGACTGAAGCTTTCTTT. The variable domain in full, completed from reference TRBV7-8 and TRBJ1-1, reads GAGVSQSPRYKVAKRGQDVALRCDPISGHVSLFWYQQALGQGPEFLTYFQNEAQLDKSGLPSDRFFAERPEGSVSTLKIQRTQQEDSAVYLCASSAQAGGTEAFFGQGTRLTVV.

The rearrangement joins TRBV5-4 to TRBJ2-7; TRBD2 is a possible D gene (6 bases). The CDR3 is 14 amino acids. Germline V gene data show CDR1 as SGHNT and CDR2 as YYREEE (reference sequence). V lost 4 bases, J lost 7 bases, and 18 bases lay in between. The CDR3 bases are TGTGCCAGCAGCCTAGCTAGCGTTGGAGGTGAGCAGTACTTC. Protein: CASSLASVGGEQYF.

V is TRBV9 and J is TRBJ1-1, with unresolved D. V lost 4 bases to trimming and J lost 2 bases, with 12 bases between them. The CDR3 spans 14 residues. Germline V gene lookup returns CDR1 SGDLS and CDR2 YYNGEE. The CDR3 here is CASSPRLYNTEAFF. The CDR3 bases are TGTGCCAGCAGCCCCCGACTTTATAACACTGAAGCTTTCTTT.

This chain links TRBV27 with TRBJ2-5, with TRBD2 as a possible D gene (5 bases). Germline CDR1 and CDR2: MNHEY and SMNVEV (reference sequence). This CDR3 is built from 13 residues. Trimming shortened V by 5 bases and J by 2 bases, and 9 bases separated the two germline ends. This chain's CDR3 is CASSPPGQETQYF. CDR3 sequence (DNA): TGTGCCAGCAGTCCCCCGGGGCAAGAGACCCAGTACTTC.

The chain employs TRBV7-8 and TRBJ2-7; TRBD1 aligns across 10 bases. The V gene's germline CDR1 is SGHVS and CDR2 FQNEAQ. The CDR3 contains 20 residues. V lost 0 bases to trimming and J lost 2 bases; unmatched junction nucleotides: 16. The CDR3 bases are TGTGCCAGCAGCTTAGCGCTCGACAGGGGGCAAGTGTCACCAACCTACGAGCAGTACTTC. Translation: CASSLALDRGQVSPTYEQYF. Supplemented by reference TRBV7-8 and TRBJ2-7, the full variable domain reads GAGVSQSPRYKVAKRGQDVALRCDPISGHVSLFWYQQALGQGPEFLTYFQNEAQLDKSGLPSDRFFAERPEGSVSTLKIQRTQQEDSAVYLCASSLALDRGQVSPTYEQYFGPGTRLTVT.

This chain links TRBV13 with TRBJ2-6; 7 bases are shared with TRBD1. V trimming: 8 bases; J trimming: 0 bases; junction bases outside the gene matches: 7. Per the germline V gene, CDR1 is PRHDT and CDR2 is FYEKMQ (reference sequence). The CDR3 is 16 amino acids. The CDR3 protein is CASSGTEYSGANVLTF. The CDR3 DNA reads as TGTGCCAGCTCCGGGACAGAGTACTCTGGGGCCAACGTCCTGACTTTC.

The chain links TRBV1 to TRBJ2-7; TRBD2, the D gene given by the table, was not confirmed from the DNA. TRBV1 is assigned pseudogene status. The CDR3 runs to 14 residues. The CDR3: CTSSQGGGQYEQYF. CDR3 coding DNA: TGCACCAGCAGCCAAGGCGGGGGCCAATACGAGCAGTACTTC.

This clone was counted between two and nine times. The gene calls are TRBV30 and TRBJ1-5; D may be TRBD1 (5 bases). Germline V lookup: CDR1 GTSNPN, CDR2 SVGIG (reference sequence). Trimming shortened V by 6 bases and J by 2 bases, and 17 bases separated the two germline ends. CDR3 length: 15 residues. The CDR3 DNA reads as TGTGCCTGTCAACTCGGGGGGGGTGGCAATCAGCCCCAGCATTTT. It yields the protein CACQLGGGGNQPQHF.

The V call is TRBV5-5, the J call TRBJ2-5; 7 bases match TRBD2. This CDR3 is 16 amino acids long. Per the germline V gene, CDR1 is SGHKS and CDR2 is YYEKEE (reference sequence). The trim removed 4 bases at V and 0 bases at J, leaving 9 bases unmatched. The DNA for the CDR3 is TGTGCCAGCAGCCCCAGGGAGGGGAGCCACCAAGAGACCCAGTACTTC. Amino acids: CASSPREGSHQETQYF.

V usage is TRBV15 and J usage is TRBJ2-2; tentative D call: TRBD1 (5 bases). The germline V and J ends were trimmed by 2 bases and 8 bases, with 6 bases remaining between them. Germline-derived CDR1 and CDR2 are LNHNV and YYDKDF (reference sequence). The CDR3 is 12 amino acids. CDR3 sequence (DNA): TGTGCCACCAGCAGACCAGGGGGGGAGCTGTTTTTT. This codes for CATSRPGGELFF.

This clone has a single count. The chain employs TRBV5-1 and TRBJ2-1; 14 nucleotides line up with TRBD2. CDR1 SGHRS and CDR2 YFSETQ come from the germline V gene. V gave up 2 bases and J gave up 0 bases; unmatched junction bases: 7. This CDR3 comprises 19 residues. This CDR3 reads CASSLRTSGGTSSYNEQFF. CDR3 nucleotide sequence: TGCGCCAGCAGCTTAAGGACTAGCGGGGGGACGAGCTCCTACAATGAGCAGTTCTTC.

CDR3: CASSEWGGVTDTQYF. The CDR3 coding sequence is TGTGCCAGCAGTGAATGGGGGGGGGTCACAGATACGCAGTATTTT. V is TRBV6-1 and J is TRBJ2-3; 7 nucleotides line up with TRBD2. CDR3 length: 15 residues. After removal of 2 bases from V and 2 bases from J, the junction contained 4 bases not matched to a gene. CDR1 is MNHNS and CDR2 is SASEGT in the germline V gene.

CDR3 sequence reads: CASSYSGVKAEAFF. The CDR3, as DNA: TGTGCCAGCAGTTACTCAGGGGTCAAAGCTGAAGCTTTCTTT. V usage is TRBV6-5 and J usage is TRBJ1-1; D may be TRBD1 (5 bases). Germline CDR1 MNHEY, CDR2 SVGAGI. The CDR3 runs 14 residues. V shed 0 bases and J shed 6 bases, with 11 bases lying between them.

The chain carries TRBV25-1 and TRBJ2-7, with TRBD1 identical over 7 bases. Germline loops: CDR1 MGHDK, CDR2 SYGVNS. The J segment lost 3 bases and the V segment lost 3 bases, leaving 2 bases of the junction unmatched. The CDR3 is made up of 13 amino acids. The CDR3: CASSEGDSYEQYF. The CDR3, as DNA: TGTGCCAGCAGTGAGGGGGACAGCTACGAGCAGTACTTC.

V is TRBV7-9 and J is TRBJ1-1; TRBD1 matches 7 bases. Germline loops: CDR1 SEHNR, CDR2 FQNEAQ (reference sequence). The CDR3 totals 15 residues. Trimming removed 5 bases from V and 5 bases from J; junction bases left unmatched: 11. For the CDR3, the DNA is TGTGCCAGCAGCCGATCCACAGGGGACATAACTGAAGCTTTCTTT. Its protein is CASSRSTGDITEAFF.

The rearrangement links TRBV9 to TRBJ1-2; 11 nucleotides align to TRBD1. Germline V gene lookup returns CDR1 SGDLS and CDR2 YYNGEE. V lost 4 bases and J lost 1; bases outside the gene matches: 9. CDR3 size: 17 residues. Written as DNA, the CDR3 is TGTGCCAGCAGCACTTCCGGGACAGGGGGTTTTAACTATGGCTACACCTTC. Protein sequence: CASSTSGTGGFNYGYTF. The complete variable domain, with remaining parts taken from reference TRBV9 and TRBJ1-2, reads DSGVTQTPKHLITATGQRVTLRCSPRSGDLSVYWYQQSLDQGLQFLIQYYNGEERAKGNILERFSAQQFPDLHSELNLSSLELGDSALYFCASSTSGTGGFNYGYTFGSGTRLTVV.

The rearrangement joins TRBV7-2 to TRBJ1-2; a weak D match, TRBD1 (5 bases). Germline V gene data show CDR1 as SGHTA and CDR2 as FQGNSA. The CDR3 totals 17 residues. V was clipped by 5 bases and J by 7 bases, with 26 bases between them. CDR3 sequence: CASSLRGRTISPAGYTF. For the CDR3, the DNA is TGTGCCAGCAGCCTAAGGGGTAGGACCATATCCCCGGCTGGCTACACCTTC.

This clone was counted between two and nine times. This chain connects TRBV9 to TRBJ2-7, with D unresolved. This CDR3 has 14 amino acids. With 4 bases removed from V and 3 bases from J, the gap between germline ends came to 14 bases. The germline CDR1 and CDR2 sequences are SGDLS and YYNGEE. The CDR3 DNA sequence: TGTGCCAGCAGCCCTCCAAACTCGTACTACGAGCAGTACTTC. Translation gives CASSPPNSYYEQYF.

This chain's CDR3 is CAWESGGLVNEQFF. The CDR3 nucleotides are TGTGCCTGGGAATCCGGCGGCCTGGTCAATGAGCAGTTCTTC. The chain employs TRBV30 and TRBJ2-1; D ambiguous. V lost 5 bases and J 6 bases, leaving 17 bases between the germline ends. Germline assignment: CDR1 GTSNPN and CDR2 SVGIG (reference sequence). The length of the CDR3 is 14 residues.

V is TRBV6-1 and J is TRBJ2-7, with D possibly TRBD1 on 6 matching bases. In germline, CDR1 is MNHNS, CDR2 SASEGT. The V end was cut by 5 bases, the J end by 0 bases, with 14 bases between. There are 15 residues in the CDR3. CDR3 nucleotides: TGTGCCAGCAGTCTATACAGGGCTAGCTCCTACGAGCAGTACTTC. Its protein product is CASSLYRASSYEQYF.

This chain uses TRBV19 with TRBJ1-2; the match to TRBD1 covers 8 bases. The ends lost 0 bases at V and 0 bases at J; junction bases unmatched: 3. Germline V CDR1 and CDR2: LNHDA, SQIVND (reference sequence). The CDR3 has 16 residues. CDR3 nucleotide sequence: TGTGCCAGTAGTATAGATGGGACAGGAGCTAACTATGGCTACACCTTC. Its translation: CASSIDGTGANYGYTF.

The rearrangement uses TRBV9 and TRBJ2-7; 7 bases fit TRBD1. The CDR3 consists of 14 residues. Germline values: CDR1 SGDLS, CDR2 YYNGEE. The trim removed 2 bases at V and 2 bases at J, leaving 4 bases unmatched. The CDR3 DNA reads as TGTGCCAGCAGCGTCGGGGACAGTCCCTACGAGCAGTACTTC. This encodes CASSVGDSPYEQYF.

The genes are TRBV5-1 and TRBJ2-5; 8 bases align to TRBD2. The V gene's germline CDR1 is SGHRS and CDR2 YFSETQ. After removal of 4 bases from V and 5 bases from J, the junction contained 4 bases not matched to a gene. This CDR3 comprises 13 residues. CDR3 amino acids: CASSGGLAETQYF. The CDR3 region has the DNA TGCGCCAGCAGCGGTGGACTAGCTGAGACCCAGTACTTC. The variable domain in full, with the rest retrieved from reference TRBV5-1 and TRBJ2-5, is KAGVTQTPRYLIKTRGQQVTLSCSPISGHRSVSWYQQTPGQGLQFLFEYFSETQRNKGNFPGRFSGRQFSNSRSEMNVSTLELGDSALYLCASSGGLAETQYFGPGTRLLVL.

The J gene is TRBJ2-7, the V gene TRBV7-9, with TRBD2 as a possible D gene (6 bases). V shed 2 bases and J shed 0 bases, with 8 bases lying between them. CDR1 is SEHNR, CDR2 FQNEAQ, per germline (reference sequence). The CDR3 is 14 residues long. DNA of the CDR3: TGTGCCAGCAGCTTATCCGGGGGCTCCTACGAGCAGTACTTC. Translating it yields CASSLSGGSYEQYF.